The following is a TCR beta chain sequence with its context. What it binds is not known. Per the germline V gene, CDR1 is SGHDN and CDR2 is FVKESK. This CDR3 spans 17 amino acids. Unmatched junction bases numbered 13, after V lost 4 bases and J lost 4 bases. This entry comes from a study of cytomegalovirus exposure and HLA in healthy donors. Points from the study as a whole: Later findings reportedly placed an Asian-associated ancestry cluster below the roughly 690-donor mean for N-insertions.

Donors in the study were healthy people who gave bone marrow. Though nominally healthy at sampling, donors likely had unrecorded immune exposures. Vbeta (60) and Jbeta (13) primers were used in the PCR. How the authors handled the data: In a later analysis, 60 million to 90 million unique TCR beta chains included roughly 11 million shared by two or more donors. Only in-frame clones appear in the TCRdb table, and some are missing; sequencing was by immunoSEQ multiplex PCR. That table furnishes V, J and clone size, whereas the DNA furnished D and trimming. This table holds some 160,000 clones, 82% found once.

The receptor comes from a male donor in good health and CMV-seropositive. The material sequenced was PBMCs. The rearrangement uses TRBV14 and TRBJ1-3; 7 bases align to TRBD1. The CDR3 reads CASSPKGTVRTGNTIYF. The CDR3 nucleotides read TGTGCCAGCAGCCCCAAGGGGACAGTGAGGACGGGAAACACCATATATTTT.